The 31 T cell receptor beta chains below all came from one sample that was sequenced in a study of T cell responses to AZD1222 COVID-19 vaccine. The table came from immunoSEQ multiplex PCR; TCRdb's copy has only in-frame clones and leaves some out. The sample lists about 120,000 clones, just over 85% seen once, with over 8.5% in the top ten. Sequencing was performed on peripheral blood, taken on day 0 of AZD1222 vaccination. These receptors were collected from an adult in good health.

V is TRBV7-2 and J is TRBJ1-6; D is perhaps TRBD1 (5 bases). V was shortened by 7 bases and J by 5 bases, with 18 bases between the two germline ends. The germline gives CDR1 SGHTA, CDR2 FQGNSA. CDR3 length equals 16 residues. For the CDR3, the DNA is TGTGCCAGCACACCACTCGGGGGAGCTAATAATTCACCCCTCCACTTT. It codes for CASTPLGGANNSPLHF. Drawing the rest from reference TRBV7-2 and TRBJ1-6, the complete variable domain is GAGVSQSPSNKVTEKGKDVELRCDPISGHTALYWYRQSLGQGLEFLIYFQGNSAPDKSGLPSDRFSAERTGGSVSTLTIQRTQQEDSAVYLCASTPLGGANNSPLHFGNGTRLTVT.

The rearrangement links TRBV30 to TRBJ1-1, with D tentatively TRBD1 (5 bases). V lost 3 bases to trimming and J lost 0 bases, with 11 bases between them. The germline gives CDR1 GTSNPN, CDR2 SVGIG (reference sequence). The CDR3 totals 14 residues. In DNA, the CDR3 is TGTGCCTGGAGGAAAGGGACCATGAACACTGAAGCTTTCTTT. This encodes CAWRKGTMNTEAFF. The full variable domain, with the rest looked up from reference TRBV30 and TRBJ1-1, is SQTIHQWPATLVQPVGSPLSLECTVEGTSNPNLYWYRQAAGRGLQLLFYSVGIGQISSEVPQNLSASRPQDRQFILSSKKLLLSDSGFYLCAWRKGTMNTEAFFGQGTRLTVV.

As DNA, the CDR3 is TGTGCCATCAGCCAATTGTTGACAGGGATCTCCTACGAGCAGTACTTC. This encodes CAISQLLTGISYEQYF. This chain uses TRBV10-3 with TRBJ2-7; 7 bases match TRBD1. CDR3 length: 16 amino acids. V lost 6 bases and J lost 0; bases outside the gene matches: 11. CDR1 and CDR2 (germline): ENHRY, SYGVKD.

The chain uses TRBV7-8 and TRBJ2-7; 8 bases align to TRBD1. V lost 4 bases to trimming and J lost 4 bases; unmatched junction nucleotides: 9. The V gene's germline CDR1 is SGHVS and CDR2 FQNEAQ. The CDR3 covers 15 residues. This CDR3 is CASSSTDRVVYEQYF. The CDR3 DNA sequence: TGTGCCAGCAGCTCTACGGACAGGGTAGTGTACGAGCAGTACTTC. The whole variable domain, remainder taken from reference TRBV7-8 and TRBJ2-7, is GAGVSQSPRYKVAKRGQDVALRCDPISGHVSLFWYQQALGQGPEFLTYFQNEAQLDKSGLPSDRFFAERPEGSVSTLKIQRTQQEDSAVYLCASSSTDRVVYEQYFGPGTRLTVT.

This clone was counted a single time. The rearrangement joins TRBV28 to TRBJ1-2; D remains unclear. CDR3 length: 14 residues. From germline, CDR1 is MDHEN and CDR2 SYDVKM. V was trimmed by 5 bases and J by 2 bases, leaving 12 bases between them. CDR3 in DNA: TGTGCCAGCAGTCTTACACGAAACAACTATGGCTACACCTTC. It specifies CASSLTRNNYGYTF.

This chain uses TRBV7-3 with TRBJ2-5; D possibly corresponds to TRBD1 (5 bases). Trimming removed 3 bases at V and 2 bases at J, with 10 bases between. Germline values: CDR1 SGHTA, CDR2 FQGTGA. This CDR3 comprises 14 residues. CDR3 in amino acids: CASSLQGSQETQYF. CDR3 bases: TGTGCCAGCAGCTTGCAGGGATCTCAAGAGACCCAGTACTTC. The complete variable domain, with remaining parts taken from reference TRBV7-3 and TRBJ2-5, reads GAGVSQTPSNKVTEKGKYVELRCDPISGHTALYWYRQSLGQGPEFLIYFQGTGAADDSGLPNDRFFAVRPEGSVSTLKIQRTERGDSAVYLCASSLQGSQETQYFGPGTRLLVL.

CDR3 in DNA: TGTGCCAGCAGCTTAGCCGGGACAGGTTTCTCCGGGGAGCTGTTTTTT. This codes for CASSLAGTGFSGELFF. The chain employs TRBV7-9 and TRBJ2-2, with TRBD1 matching over 8 bases. CDR3 size: 16 residues. Looked up from germline, CDR1 is SEHNR and CDR2 is FQNEAQ (reference sequence). The ends lost 0 bases at V and 6 bases at J; junction bases unmatched: 6.

The sample holds one count of this clone. The chain carries TRBV7-3 and TRBJ1-2; 7 bases are a match to TRBD1. The CDR3 totals 16 residues. Germline V gene sequence: CDR1 SGHTA, CDR2 FQGTGA. After removal of 1 base from V and 5 bases from J, the junction contained 10 bases not matched to a gene. The DNA for the CDR3 is TGTGCCAGCAGCTTAAGCGGAGGAGGGGGCGCTTATGGCTACACCTTC. It codes for CASSLSGGGGAYGYTF.

In regard to this clone: Without the conserved terminal phenylalanine or tryptophan, this CDR3 likely stems from a read error. The DNA is left out, because the CDR3 cannot be placed on it with certainty; the CDR3 is given as TCRdb lists it. V and J are TRBV4-1 and TRBJ1-1. The CDR3 is 11 amino acids long, termini counted. Germline V lookup: CDR1 MGHRA, CDR2 YSYEKL. CDR3 loop: CASTPGPGGRV.

The chain recombines TRBV3-1 (or the pseudogene TRBV3-2) with TRBJ2-7, with TRBD2 matching over 11 bases. This CDR3 contains 15 residues. V lost 1 base and J lost 2; bases outside the gene matches: 1. From germline, CDR1 is LGHDT and CDR2 YNNKEL (reference sequence). DNA of the CDR3: TGTGCCAGCAGCCAAGTTAGCGGGGGGGCCTACGAGCAGTACTTC. It is translated as CASSQVSGGAYEQYF.

The chain joins TRBV27 to TRBJ2-5, with unresolved D. Germline loops: CDR1 MNHEY, CDR2 SMNVEV (reference sequence). The CDR3 sequence is 13 residues long. Between the trimmed V and J ends, which lost 4 bases and 1 base, there was a span of 7 bases. CDR3 coding DNA: TGTGCCAGCAGTTCGAATCCCCAAGAGACCCAGTACTTC. This encodes CASSSNPQETQYF.

V and J are TRBV19 and TRBJ1-1, with 9 bases identical to TRBD1. V lost 5 bases to trimming and J lost 11 bases; unmatched junction nucleotides: 9. The CDR3 has 13 residues. Germline lookup yields CDR1 LNHDA and CDR2 SQIVND (reference sequence). The CDR3 DNA reads TGTGCCAGTAGTGCACAGGGGGCGCAGGTGGCTTTCTTT. Residues: CASSAQGAQVAFF.

The chain couples TRBV4-3 to TRBJ2-7; either TRBD1 or TRBD2 may supply D (5 bases each). Germline lookup yields CDR1 LGHNA and CDR2 YSLEER. The CDR3 length is 15 residues. V was pared by 0 bases and J by 3 bases, with 12 bases between. The CDR3 loop reads CASSQDRDAVYEQYF. The CDR3 DNA sequence: TGCGCCAGCAGCCAAGACCGGGACGCGGTCTACGAGCAGTACTTC.

The chain links TRBV5-4 to TRBJ2-5; 7 bases align to TRBD1. CDR1 is SGHNT, CDR2 YYREEE, per germline (reference sequence). V lost 5 bases to trimming and J lost 5 bases; unmatched junction nucleotides: 12. The CDR3 totals 15 residues. CDR3 in DNA: TGTGCCAGCAGTTCCCGACAGGGAACGTGGGAGACCCAGTACTTC. This encodes CASSSRQGTWETQYF.

The chain combines TRBV27 with TRBJ2-5, with TRBD1 as a possible D gene (6 bases). The germline CDR1 and CDR2 sequences are MNHEY and SMNVEV (reference sequence). CDR3 length: 14 residues. With 7 bases removed from V and 2 bases from J, the gap between germline ends came to 14 bases. The CDR3 DNA reads TGTGCCAGCAAAGCCGCAAGGGGGCAAGAGACCCAGTACTTC. It translates to CASKAARGQETQYF.

The J gene is TRBJ1-1, the V gene TRBV5-5; D remains unclear. Deletions cut 3 bases from V and 1 base from J, with 7 bases between. This CDR3 region has 13 residues. Germline V gene data show CDR1 as SGHKS and CDR2 as YYEKEE (reference sequence). CDR3 nucleotides: TGTGCCAGCAGCTCCTGGACGAACACTGAAGCTTTCTTT. Amino acids: CASSSWTNTEAFF.

The chain employs TRBV5-3 and TRBJ2-1, with TRBD2 matching over 7 bases. TRBV5-3 is classed as an ORF, of uncertain function. The CDR3 is 15 amino acids. V trimming: 8 bases; J trimming: 3 bases; junction bases outside the gene matches: 11. Written as DNA, the CDR3 is TGTGCCAGGACGGGGCGGGAGCGGGTCTACAATGAGCAGTTCTTC. Amino acid sequence: CARTGRERVYNEQFF.

The V call is TRBV6-1, the J call TRBJ2-6, with TRBD2 identical over 8 bases. The CDR3 is 18 amino acids. J was trimmed by 1 base and V by 4 bases; bases with no gene match: 9. Germline V gene lookup returns CDR1 MNHNS and CDR2 SASEGT. CDR3 DNA: TGTGCCAGCAGTGTTACCAGCGGGGGATTGTCTGGGGCCAACGTCCTGACTTTC. Amino acid sequence: CASSVTSGGLSGANVLTF.

The rearrangement links TRBV9 to TRBJ2-7, with 13 bases that match TRBD2. V was pared by 0 bases and J by 5 bases, with 2 bases of the junction left unmatched. CDR1 and CDR2 (germline): SGDLS, YYNGEE. This CDR3 is built from 15 residues. The CDR3 nucleotides are TGTGCCAGCAGCGTAGAGGGACTAGCGGGACACGAGCAGTACTTC. It translates to CASSVEGLAGHEQYF.

This sequence joins TRBV5-1 and TRBJ2-3; TRBD1 matches at 9 bases. The CDR3 consists of 16 residues. V lost 3 bases and J lost 2; bases outside the gene matches: 7. Looked up from germline, CDR1 is SGHRS and CDR2 is YFSETQ. CDR3: CASSSRGQGFTDTQYF. The DNA of the CDR3 is TGCGCCAGCAGCTCGCGCGGACAGGGGTTCACAGATACGCAGTATTTT.

The chain is built from TRBV7-2 and TRBJ1-2, with 11 positions matching TRBD1. J was trimmed by 4 bases and V by 4 bases; bases with no gene match: 5. CDR3 size: 15 residues. The germline V gene encodes CDR1 SGHTA and CDR2 FQGNSA. In DNA, the CDR3 is TGTGCCAGCAGCTCGTCCGGGACAGGGGGCTATGGCTACACCTTC. It yields the protein CASSSSGTGGYGYTF. The whole variable domain, filled in from reference TRBV7-2 and TRBJ1-2, reads GAGVSQSPSNKVTEKGKDVELRCDPISGHTALYWYRQSLGQGLEFLIYFQGNSAPDKSGLPSDRFSAERTGGSVSTLTIQRTQQEDSAVYLCASSSSGTGGYGYTFGSGTRLTVV.

This sequence joins TRBV4-3 and TRBJ1-6; 7 nucleotides align to TRBD1. The CDR3 length is 15 residues. V shed 2 bases and J 7 bases; nucleotides not matched to a gene: 5. Germline assignment: CDR1 LGHNA and CDR2 YSLEER. CDR3 in DNA: TGCGCCAGCAGCCAACGTTCACAGGGGAATTCACCCCTCCACTTT. Translated, it gives CASSQRSQGNSPLHF.

The genes are TRBV5-1 and TRBJ1-2; TRBD1 is a possible D gene (6 bases). The CDR3 totals 14 residues. Trimming shortened V by 0 bases and J by 0 bases, and 6 bases separated the two germline ends. Germline V gene lookup returns CDR1 SGHRS and CDR2 YFSETQ. The DNA for the CDR3 is TGCGCCAGCAGCTTGGACAGGGCTAACTATGGCTACACCTTC. It specifies CASSLDRANYGYTF. The full variable domain, in which reference TRBV5-1 and TRBJ1-2 provide the parts outside the CDR3, is KAGVTQTPRYLIKTRGQQVTLSCSPISGHRSVSWYQQTPGQGLQFLFEYFSETQRNKGNFPGRFSGRQFSNSRSEMNVSTLELGDSALYLCASSLDRANYGYTFGSGTRLTVV.

V and J are TRBV7-3 and TRBJ2-6; D gene uncertain. The CDR3 runs 16 residues. Germline loops: CDR1 SGHTA, CDR2 FQGTGA. V was shortened by 6 bases and J by 0 bases, with 12 bases between the two germline ends. CDR3 protein: CASSLRSLSGANVLTF. The CDR3 DNA reads TGTGCCAGCAGTTTACGATCGCTCTCTGGGGCCAACGTCCTGACTTTC. Variable domain in full (rest from reference TRBV7-3 and TRBJ2-6): GAGVSQTPSNKVTEKGKYVELRCDPISGHTALYWYRQSLGQGPEFLIYFQGTGAADDSGLPNDRFFAVRPEGSVSTLKIQRTERGDSAVYLCASSLRSLSGANVLTFGAGSRLTVL.

This rearrangement joins TRBV19 to TRBJ2-4; D could derive from TRBD1 or TRBD2 (5 bases each). The germline V gene encodes CDR1 LNHDA and CDR2 SQIVND (reference sequence). This CDR3 has 15 amino acids. V was clipped by 3 bases and J by 1 base, with 10 bases between them. The CDR3 nucleotides read TGTGCCAGTAGTATCCAAGAGGGGGCCAAAAACATTCAGTACTTC. It is translated as CASSIQEGAKNIQYF.

The V call is TRBV5-8, the J call TRBJ1-3, with TRBD1 identical over 11 bases. The CDR3 is made up of 20 amino acids. Germline values: CDR1 SGHTS, CDR2 YDEGEE. Germline trimming cut 5 bases from V and 4 bases from J; bases unmatched to any gene: 20. CDR3: CASRFHPGQGDSFAGNTIYF. CDR3 nucleotides: TGTGCCAGCAGGTTTCACCCGGGACAGGGGGATTCCTTTGCAGGAAACACCATATATTTT.

This sequence joins TRBV19 and TRBJ1-2; weak D call: TRBD1 (6 bases). V was trimmed by 5 bases and J by 4 bases, leaving 11 bases between them. CDR1 is LNHDA and CDR2 is SQIVND in the germline V gene (reference sequence). The CDR3 is 13 amino acids. The DNA for the CDR3 is TGTGCCAGTAGTGTACAGGGCGGCTATGGCTACACCTTC. Translating gives CASSVQGGYGYTF.

This clone was seen a handful of times. The chain is built from TRBV27 and TRBJ2-5, with D perhaps being TRBD1 or TRBD2 (7 bases each). This CDR3 is 13 amino acids long. Germline CDR1 is MNHEY and CDR2 is SMNVEV (reference sequence). Trimming shortened V by 4 bases and J by 5 bases, and 11 bases separated the two germline ends. Here the CDR3 DNA reads TGTGCCAGCAGTTGGGAGGGGGCGGAGACCCAGTACTTC. It codes for CASSWEGAETQYF.

The CDR3 coding sequence is TGTGCCAGCAGGATCGGACAGATAAATCAGCCCCAGCATTTT. As protein: CASRIGQINQPQHF. The rearrangement joins TRBV2 to TRBJ1-5; D possibly corresponds to TRBD1 (6 bases). Trimming removed 6 bases at V and 4 bases at J, with 13 bases between. Germline CDR1 reads SNHLY; CDR2 reads FYNNEI. The CDR3 has 14 residues.

The rearrangement uses TRBV9 and TRBJ2-6; D not resolved. Germline V gene sequence: CDR1 SGDLS, CDR2 YYNGEE. The germline V and J ends were trimmed by 7 bases and 0 bases, with 5 bases remaining between them. The CDR3 loop spans 13 amino acids. The CDR3 DNA reads as TGTGCCAGCTTCCGCTCTGGGGCCAACGTCCTGACTTTC. Protein product: CASFRSGANVLTF.

The chain links TRBV7-3 to TRBJ2-2; 10 positions match TRBD2. The CDR3 runs 15 residues. J was trimmed by 6 bases and V by 3 bases; bases with no gene match: 4. CDR1 is SGHTA, CDR2 FQGTGA, per germline. The CDR3 is CASSFLAGASGELFF. The DNA for the CDR3 is TGTGCCAGCAGCTTTCTAGCGGGAGCCTCCGGGGAGCTGTTTTTT.